The clone carrying this TCR beta chain was recorded only once. These data originate in a study of technical replicates of blood from several donors. The CDR3 has 14 amino acids. Trimming pared 2 bases from V and 2 bases from J, leaving 11 bases between. Looked up from germline, CDR1 is SGHNT and CDR2 is YYREEE (reference sequence). The data were produced by immunoSEQ multiplex PCR, yet TCRdb's version contains in-frame clones alone and is incomplete. The sample shows 75,000 to 95,000 clones, around 94% of them seen only once. This chain uses TRBV5-4 with TRBJ2-7, with unresolved D. Sequencing was done on a sample of T cells isolated from PBMCs. The source is a human donor in good health. The CDR3 reads CASSFRSEPYEQYF. CDR3 DNA sequence: TGTGCCAGCAGCTTCAGGTCAGAGCCCTACGAGCAGTACTTC.